These 19 T cell receptor beta chains originate from one sample sequenced in a study of blood T cell repertoires in COVID-19. The data were produced by immunoSEQ multiplex PCR, yet TCRdb's version contains in-frame clones alone and is incomplete. Among some 170,000 clones listed, 82% were seen once. Material for sequencing was peripheral blood. The receptors here all came from a woman aged 70-85 years with acute or convalescent COVID-19.

The J gene is TRBJ1-1, the V gene TRBV19, with 7 bases aligning to TRBD1. This CDR3 contains 13 residues. Per the germline V gene, CDR1 is LNHDA and CDR2 is SQIVND (reference sequence). V lost 7 bases and J lost 7; bases outside the gene matches: 9. The CDR3 nucleotides read TGTGCCAGTAAAAGACAGGGTCCAAATGAAGCTTTCTTT. It is translated as CASKRQGPNEAFF.

In this sample, this clone turned up a few times. The rearrangement links TRBV20-1 to TRBJ2-1, with a tentative D call TRBD2 (6 bases). Trimming shortened V by 3 bases and J by 8 bases, and 11 bases separated the two germline ends. CDR1 is DFQATT and CDR2 is SNEGSKA in the germline V gene (reference sequence). CDR3 length equals 12 residues. The CDR3 DNA reads TGCAGTGCTAGTTTCAAGCGGGATGAGCAGTTCTTC. It yields the protein CSASFKRDEQFF.

The chain combines TRBV6-5 with TRBJ1-2, with D perhaps TRBD1 (6 bases). This CDR3 contains 12 residues. Trimming pared 8 bases from V and 6 bases from J, leaving 13 bases between. Germline CDR1 and CDR2: MNHEY and SVGAGI. CDR3 residues: CASWGGGHGYTF. DNA of the CDR3: TGTGCCAGCTGGGGTGGGGGCCATGGCTACACCTTC.

This clone was counted once. The V call is TRBV6-2 or TRBV6-3, the J call TRBJ1-2; 8 bases map to TRBD1. The V gene's germline CDR1 is MNHEY and CDR2 SVGEGT. The CDR3 length is 16 residues. After removal of 8 bases from V and 4 bases from J, the junction contained 15 bases not matched to a gene. CDR3 in amino acids: CASCRTGQGFGYGYTF. For the CDR3, the DNA is TGTGCCAGCTGCCGAACAGGACAGGGCTTTGGCTATGGCTACACCTTC.

Details on this clone: A much larger clone is a single base away; this may be a read error. This sequence joins TRBV6-5 and TRBJ1-1; 7 bases map to TRBD1. The CDR3 sequence is 13 residues long. The germline V gene has CDR1 MNHEY and CDR2 SVGAGI. With V trimmed by 6 bases and J by 2 bases, 3 bases remained unmatched. The DNA for the CDR3 is TGTGCCAGCAGGGGACAGTTAAACACTGAAGCTTTCTTT. The encoded protein is CASRGQLNTEAFF.

V is TRBV19 and J is TRBJ1-2; TRBD1 aligns across 7 bases. CDR3 size: 18 residues. CDR1 and CDR2 from the germline V gene are LNHDA and SQIVND (reference sequence). Trimming took 4 bases from V and 1 from J; bases not matched to a gene: 15. The CDR3 reads CASSTFSIPGQLNYGYTF. DNA of the CDR3: TGTGCCAGTAGTACATTCTCAATACCGGGACAGCTTAACTATGGCTACACCTTC.

This chain links TRBV27 with TRBJ1-1; D is perhaps TRBD1 (5 bases). Germline V gene sequence: CDR1 MNHEY, CDR2 SMNVEV (reference sequence). With 0 bases removed from V and 1 base from J, the gap between germline ends came to 6 bases. The length of the CDR3 is 14 residues. In DNA, the CDR3 is TGTGCCAGCAGTTTATCGGGGGGGAACACTGAAGCTTTCTTT. Amino acid sequence: CASSLSGGNTEAFF.

As for this clone: Other DNA sequences within the sample encode an identical CDR3. The chain combines TRBV30 with TRBJ2-7; TRBD2 matches at 7 bases. Germline loops: CDR1 GTSNPN, CDR2 SVGIG (reference sequence). The CDR3 is 13 amino acids. V shed 0 bases, J shed 7 bases, and the junction held 6 bases outside the gene matches. The CDR3: CAWSVSRGGEQYF. In nucleotides, the CDR3 is TGTGCCTGGAGTGTAAGTCGGGGAGGGGAGCAGTACTTC.

This clone was found a few times. This chain uses TRBV19 with TRBJ1-6, with TRBD1 as a possible D gene (6 bases). V dropped 1 base and J dropped 6 bases, with 13 bases sitting between them. The germline V gene encodes CDR1 LNHDA and CDR2 SQIVND (reference sequence). The CDR3 length is 16 residues. The CDR3 nucleotides read TGTGCCAGTAGTATAGGCCTCGGGACATTTAATTCACCCCTCCACTTT. Protein product: CASSIGLGTFNSPLHF. The complete variable domain, with remaining parts taken from reference TRBV19 and TRBJ1-6, reads DGGITQSPKYLFRKEGQNVTLSCEQNLNHDAMYWYRQDPGQGLRLIYYSQIVNDFQKGDIAEGYSVSREKKESFPLTVTSAQKNPTAFYLCASSIGLGTFNSPLHFGNGTRLTVT.

This clone was found once. The chain is built from TRBV6-2 or TRBV6-3 and TRBJ2-2, with TRBD2 matching 8 bases. The CDR3 is made up of 16 amino acids. The V gene end was trimmed by 2 bases and the J gene end by 5 bases; junction bases not matched to a gene: 7. CDR1 is MNHEY, CDR2 SVGEGT, per germline. The CDR3 coding sequence is TGTGCCAGCAGTTACCGGGCTAGCGGGCTTACCGGGGAGCTGTTTTTT. It specifies CASSYRASGLTGELFF.

The J gene is TRBJ2-5, the V gene TRBV30; D may be TRBD2 (6 bases). Germline-derived CDR1 and CDR2 are GTSNPN and SVGIG (reference sequence). The CDR3 is 14 amino acids. The ends were cut back, 6 bases at V and 5 bases at J, with 19 bases in the middle. CDR3 in DNA: TGTGCCTGTCTTCCCCGGGGGAGTTGGGAGACCCAGTACTTC. Translated: CACLPRGSWETQYF.

J is TRBJ1-6 and V is TRBV27, with no clear D. Per germline, CDR1 MNHEY and CDR2 SMNVEV (reference sequence). V shed 3 bases and J shed 0 bases, with 6 bases lying between them. CDR3 length: 15 residues. CDR3 DNA: TGTGCCAGCAGTTTGGGAGCCTCCTATAATTCACCCCTCCACTTT. Translated, it gives CASSLGASYNSPLHF.

This clone occurred a few times. This chain links TRBV30 with TRBJ1-2; D not resolved. The CDR3 has 11 residues. The germline CDR1 and CDR2 sequences are GTSNPN and SVGIG (reference sequence). The V end lost 8 bases, the J end lost 5 bases, and 12 bases lay between the germline ends. CDR3 amino acids: CAARQRYGYTF. The CDR3 DNA reads as TGTGCCGCCCGACAACGGTATGGCTACACCTTC.

This sequence joins TRBV10-3 and TRBJ1-5; TRBD1 is a possible D gene (6 bases). In germline, CDR1 is ENHRY, CDR2 SYGVKD. Trimming cost V 5 bases and J 2 bases, with 13 bases left between them. The CDR3 totals 15 residues. The CDR3 coding sequence is TGTGCCATCAGTCCGGTGGGGGGGCGCAATCAGCCCCAGCATTTT. It yields the protein CAISPVGGRNQPQHF.

The chain is built from TRBV18 and TRBJ2-3; possibly TRBD1 for D (5 bases). V shed 5 bases and J shed 2 bases, with 17 bases lying between them. The CDR3 extends over 16 amino acids. The germline gives CDR1 KGHSH, CDR2 LQKENI. The CDR3 DNA sequence: TGTGCCAGCTCAACCAGGGCGACGGACCTCACAGATACGCAGTATTTT. It specifies CASSTRATDLTDTQYF.

The chain uses TRBV3-1 (or the pseudogene TRBV3-2) and TRBJ2-7, with 7 bases lining up with TRBD1. CDR3 length: 14 amino acids. V was clipped by 1 base and J by 3 bases; unmatched bases: 3. Per germline, CDR1 LGHDT and CDR2 YNNKEL (reference sequence). CDR3 amino acids: CASSQVTGDYEQYF. The CDR3 DNA reads as TGTGCCAGCAGCCAAGTCACAGGGGACTACGAGCAGTACTTC.

This clone came up once. The chain recombines TRBV28 with TRBJ1-5; D uncertain. V lost 5 bases to trimming and J lost 0 bases, with 11 bases between them. Germline CDR1 reads MDHEN; CDR2 reads SYDVKM. The CDR3 extends over 15 amino acids. The CDR3 reads CASSAQVVSNQPQHF. DNA of the CDR3: TGTGCCAGCAGTGCCCAGGTGGTTAGCAATCAGCCCCAGCATTTT.

V and J are TRBV27 and TRBJ2-5; the match to TRBD2 covers 8 bases. The trim removed 1 base at V and 1 base at J, leaving 5 bases unmatched. The CDR3 consists of 16 residues. CDR1 MNHEY and CDR2 SMNVEV come from the germline V gene (reference sequence). The CDR3 DNA is TGTGCCAGCAGTTTATTCAGTGGGACTAGCCAAGAGACCCAGTACTTC. As protein: CASSLFSGTSQETQYF.

The V and J genes are TRBV19 and TRBJ1-5; D is perhaps TRBD1 (5 bases). CDR1 is LNHDA and CDR2 is SQIVND in the germline V gene (reference sequence). V gave up 5 bases and J gave up 4 bases, with 12 bases separating them. The CDR3 contains 14 residues. CDR3 bases: TGTGCCAGTAGTCCATCCAGGGTAAATCAGCCCCAGCATTTT. Encoded protein: CASSPSRVNQPQHF.